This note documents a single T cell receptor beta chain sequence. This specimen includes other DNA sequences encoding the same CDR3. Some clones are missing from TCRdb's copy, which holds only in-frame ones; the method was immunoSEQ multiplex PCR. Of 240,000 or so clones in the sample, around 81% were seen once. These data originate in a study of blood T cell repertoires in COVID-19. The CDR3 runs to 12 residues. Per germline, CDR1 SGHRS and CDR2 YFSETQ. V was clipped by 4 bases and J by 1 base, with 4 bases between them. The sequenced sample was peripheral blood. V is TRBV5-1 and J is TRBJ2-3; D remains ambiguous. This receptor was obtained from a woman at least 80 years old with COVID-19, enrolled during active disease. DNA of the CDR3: TGCGCCAGCAGCCCAGGCACAGATACGCAGTATTTT. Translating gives CASSPGTDTQYF.